These 9 T cell receptor beta chains were sequenced from one sample in a study of Ad26.COV2.S vaccination and SARS-CoV-2 variants. The table came from immunoSEQ multiplex PCR; TCRdb's copy has only in-frame clones and leaves some out. Of about 180,000 clones listed, roughly nine tenths are singletons. The sample was peripheral blood, taken after recovery from COVID-19. Receptor source: a human donor who had recovered from COVID-19.

The rearrangement uses TRBV6-5 and TRBJ2-5; 8 bases agree with TRBD1. CDR1 MNHEY and CDR2 SVGAGI come from the germline V gene. J was trimmed by 5 bases and V by 9 bases; bases with no gene match: 11. The CDR3 extends over 14 amino acids. CDR3 in DNA: TGTGCCAGTTCACCGCAGGGGGCGCGGGAGACCCAGTACTTC. Protein product: CASSPQGARETQYF.

The rearrangement links TRBV3-1 (or the pseudogene TRBV3-2) to TRBJ2-3; perhaps D is TRBD1 or TRBD2 (5 bases each). The length of the CDR3 is 13 residues. The V end was cut by 4 bases, the J end by 2 bases, with 7 bases between. CDR1 is LGHDT, CDR2 YNNKEL, per germline (reference sequence). CDR3 coding DNA: TGTGCCAGCAGCCCGGGGCCCACAGATACGCAGTATTTT. It codes for CASSPGPTDTQYF.

The rearrangement links TRBV19 to TRBJ1-4; 8 nucleotides agree with TRBD1. Germline CDR1 is LNHDA and CDR2 is SQIVND (reference sequence). The V gene end was trimmed by 3 bases and the J gene end by 4 bases; junction bases not matched to a gene: 4. The CDR3 contains 15 residues. The CDR3 bases are TGTGCCAGTAGTATTCAAGGACAGGGTAATGAAAAACTGTTTTTT. Its protein product is CASSIQGQGNEKLFF.

This sequence joins TRBV19 and TRBJ1-6; TRBD1 aligns across 8 bases. CDR1 and CDR2 (germline): LNHDA, SQIVND (reference sequence). There are 17 residues in the CDR3. V gave up 3 bases and J gave up 2 bases; unmatched junction bases: 6. The CDR3 loop reads CASSMFQGATYNSPLHF. The CDR3 bases are TGTGCCAGTAGTATGTTTCAGGGGGCCACCTATAATTCACCCCTCCACTTT.

This sequence joins TRBV4-1 and TRBJ2-7; 10 nucleotides agree with TRBD2. Per germline, CDR1 MGHRA and CDR2 YSYEKL. There are 15 residues in the CDR3. Trimming at V came to 0 bases and at J to 4 bases, leaving 3 bases not matched to a gene. Written as DNA, the CDR3 is TGCGCCAGCAGCCAAGAGGGAGCGGGAGGGTACGAGCAGTACTTC. As protein: CASSQEGAGGYEQYF.

The gene calls are TRBV12-3 or TRBV12-4 and TRBJ2-2; no clear D. The length of the CDR3 is 13 residues. V was shortened by 7 bases and J by 3 bases, with 9 bases between the two germline ends. The CDR3 bases are TGTGCCAGCATAAGATACGACACCGGGGAGCTGTTTTTT. This sequence encodes CASIRYDTGELFF.

V and J are TRBV5-1 and TRBJ2-2; either TRBD1 or TRBD2 may supply D (6 bases each). This CDR3 contains 15 residues. Germline V gene lookup returns CDR1 SGHRS and CDR2 YFSETQ. V gave up 4 bases and J gave up 6 bases, with 16 bases separating them. The CDR3 spells CASSRGPDGAGELFF. CDR3 nucleotide sequence: TGCGCCAGCAGCCGGGGGCCAGATGGTGCCGGGGAGCTGTTTTTT. Variable domain in full (rest from reference TRBV5-1 and TRBJ2-2): KAGVTQTPRYLIKTRGQQVTLSCSPISGHRSVSWYQQTPGQGLQFLFEYFSETQRNKGNFPGRFSGRQFSNSRSEMNVSTLELGDSALYLCASSRGPDGAGELFFGEGSRLTVL.

This clone was detected only once. V usage is TRBV3-1 (or the pseudogene TRBV3-2) and J usage is TRBJ2-3; 13 positions agree with TRBD2. Germline V lookup: CDR1 LGHDT, CDR2 YNNKEL (reference sequence). The V gene end was trimmed by 4 bases and the J gene end by 2 bases; junction bases not matched to a gene: 9. The CDR3 contains 18 residues. The CDR3 loop reads CASSLRRTSGGLTDTQYF. The CDR3 DNA reads TGTGCCAGCAGCCTCCGGAGGACTAGCGGGGGCCTCACAGATACGCAGTATTTT.

Here the CDR3 DNA reads TGTGCCAGCAGCTTAGCGGGAGTGGGCACAGATACGCAGTATTTT. It translates to CASSLAGVGTDTQYF. The genes are TRBV7-2 and TRBJ2-3, with a weak D call TRBD2 (5 bases). Trimming stripped 0 bases from V and 1 base from J, with 8 bases between. The CDR3 is 15 amino acids. Germline V CDR1 and CDR2: SGHTA, FQGNSA. Full variable domain (remainder filled in from reference TRBV7-2 and TRBJ2-3): GAGVSQSPSNKVTEKGKDVELRCDPISGHTALYWYRQSLGQGLEFLIYFQGNSAPDKSGLPSDRFSAERTGGSVSTLTIQRTQQEDSAVYLCASSLAGVGTDTQYFGPGTRLTVL.